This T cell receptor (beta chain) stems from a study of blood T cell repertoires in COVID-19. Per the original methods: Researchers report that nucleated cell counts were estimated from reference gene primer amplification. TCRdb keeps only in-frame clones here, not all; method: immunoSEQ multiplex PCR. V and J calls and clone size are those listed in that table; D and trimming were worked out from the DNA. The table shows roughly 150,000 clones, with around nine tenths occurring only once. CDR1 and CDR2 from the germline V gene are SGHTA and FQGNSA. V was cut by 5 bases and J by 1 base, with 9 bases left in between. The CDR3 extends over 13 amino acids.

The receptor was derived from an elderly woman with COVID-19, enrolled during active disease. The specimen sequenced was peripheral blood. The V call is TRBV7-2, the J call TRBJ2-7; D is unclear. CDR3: CASSLRQSYEQYF. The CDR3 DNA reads TGTGCCAGCAGCCTCAGGCAGTCCTACGAGCAGTACTTC.